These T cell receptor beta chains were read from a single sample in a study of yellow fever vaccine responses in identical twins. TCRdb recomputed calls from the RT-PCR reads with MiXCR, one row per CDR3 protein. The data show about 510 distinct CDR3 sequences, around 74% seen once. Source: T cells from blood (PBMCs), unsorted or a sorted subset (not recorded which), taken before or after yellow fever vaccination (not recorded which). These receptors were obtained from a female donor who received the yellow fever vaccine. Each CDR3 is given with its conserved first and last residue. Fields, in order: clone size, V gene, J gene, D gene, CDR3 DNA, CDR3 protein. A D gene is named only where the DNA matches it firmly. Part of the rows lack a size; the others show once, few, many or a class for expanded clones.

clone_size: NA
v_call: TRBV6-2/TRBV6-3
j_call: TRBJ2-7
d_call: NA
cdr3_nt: TGTGCCAGCAGTGAGGGGCCCTACGAGCAGTACTTC
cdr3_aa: CASSEGPYEQYF

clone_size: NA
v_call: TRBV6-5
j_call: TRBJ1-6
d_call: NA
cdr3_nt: TGTGCCAGCAGTTACCAGGCAGCACATTCACCCCTCCACTTT
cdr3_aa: CASSYQAAHSPLHF

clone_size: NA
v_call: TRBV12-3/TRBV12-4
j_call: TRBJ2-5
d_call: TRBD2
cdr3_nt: TGTGCCAGCAGTTATTTTGGGCTAGCGGGAGTAGAGACCCACTACTTC
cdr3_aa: CASSYFGLAGVETHYF

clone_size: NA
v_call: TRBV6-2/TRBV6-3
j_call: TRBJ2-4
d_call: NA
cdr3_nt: TGTGCCAGCAGTTCACAGCTAGCCAAAAACATTCAGTACTTC
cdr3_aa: CASSSQLAKNIQYF

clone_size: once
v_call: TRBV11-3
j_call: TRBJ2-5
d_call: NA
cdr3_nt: TGTGCCAGCAGTGAAGGCTTCCTCCTTCCGCTGGAGACCCAGTACTTC
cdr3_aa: CASSEGFLLPLETQYF

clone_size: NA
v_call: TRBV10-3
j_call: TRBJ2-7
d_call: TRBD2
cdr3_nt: TGTGCCATCAGTCTGACTAGCGGGACCTACGAGCAGTACTTC
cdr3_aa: CAISLTSGTYEQYF

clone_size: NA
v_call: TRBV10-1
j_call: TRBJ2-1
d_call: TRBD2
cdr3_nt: TGCGCCAGCAGCGGGGGGACTAGCGGTCTCCACAATGAGCAGTTCTTC
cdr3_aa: CASSGGTSGLHNEQFF

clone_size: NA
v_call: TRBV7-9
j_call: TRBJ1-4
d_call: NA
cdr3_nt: TGTGCCAGCAGCTTAGCGGGTCCCAGCGAAAAACTGTTTTTT
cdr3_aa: CASSLAGPSEKLFF

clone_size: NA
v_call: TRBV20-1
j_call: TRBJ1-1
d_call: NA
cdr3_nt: TGCAGTGCCGCACTGGGGCTTGAAGCTTTCTTT
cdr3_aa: CSAALGLEAFF

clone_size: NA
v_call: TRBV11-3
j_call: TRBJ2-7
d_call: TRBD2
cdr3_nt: TGTGCCAGCAGCTTAGGACTAGCGGGAGCCTCCTACGAGCAGTACTTC
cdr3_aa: CASSLGLAGASYEQYF

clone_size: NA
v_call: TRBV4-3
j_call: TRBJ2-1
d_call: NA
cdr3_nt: TGCGCCAGCAGCCAAGATCAAAGCTCCTACAATGAGCAGTTCTTC
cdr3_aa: CASSQDQSSYNEQFF

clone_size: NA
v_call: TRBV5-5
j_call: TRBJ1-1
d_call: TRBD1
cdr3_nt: TGTGCCAGCAGCTTGGTCCCGGGACAGGGGTTTGGCACTGAAGCTTTCTTT
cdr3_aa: CASSLVPGQGFGTEAFF

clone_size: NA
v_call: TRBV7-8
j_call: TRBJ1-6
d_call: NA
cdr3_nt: TGTGCCAGCTCGGGGGTTGGAATTTCACCCCTCCACTTT
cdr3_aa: CASSGVGISPLHF

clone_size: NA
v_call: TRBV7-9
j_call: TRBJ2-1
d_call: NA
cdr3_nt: TGTGCCAGCAGCCCTAGCCGCAATGAGCAGTTCTTC
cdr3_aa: CASSPSRNEQFF

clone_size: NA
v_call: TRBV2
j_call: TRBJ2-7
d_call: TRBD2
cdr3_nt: TGTGCCAGCAGTGAGAGCGGGAGCTCCTACGAGCAGTACTTC
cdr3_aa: CASSESGSSYEQYF

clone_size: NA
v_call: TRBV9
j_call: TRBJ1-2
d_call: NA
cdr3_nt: TGTGCCAGCAGCATGTACAGCTATGGCTACACCTTC
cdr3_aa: CASSMYSYGYTF